This T cell receptor beta chain was captured by sequencing in a study of T cell repertoires in cytomegalovirus infection. TCRdb fed the reads into MiXCR, producing one record per CDR3 protein. This sample has fewer than 550,000 distinct CDR3 sequences, with around a quarter found just once. Germline CDR1 and CDR2: DFQATT and SNEGSKA (reference sequence). There are 13 residues in the CDR3. The V gene end was trimmed by 6 bases and the J gene end by 4 bases; junction bases not matched to a gene: 8. This clonotype was sampled from a human donor in good health (CMV status not recorded). Some clones in this sample may be carry-over from other donors' samples. The J gene is TRBJ2-5, the V gene TRBV20-1; 7 bases are a match to TRBD1. The sequenced sample was PBMCs. CDR3 sequence reads: CSAGTSGGETQYF. DNA for the CDR3: TGCAGTGCCGGGACCTCAGGGGGAGAGACCCAGTACTTC.